This TCR beta chain was captured by sequencing in a study of blood T cell repertoires in COVID-19. The CDR3 is 14 residues long. Trimming removed 1 base from V and 3 bases from J, with 6 bases in between. Germline V lookup: CDR1 LGHDT, CDR2 YNNKEL (reference sequence). Assay: immunoSEQ multiplex PCR; the TCRdb copy retains only in-frame clones and omits some. This table has over 200,000 clones, roughly nine tenths appearing once. Enrolled through a virtual design, the participants were between roughly 18 and 95 years of age and came from about two dozen US areas. The chain is built from TRBV3-1 (or the pseudogene TRBV3-2) and TRBJ1-4; D gene uncertain. The source is a woman between 45 and 60 years old in a cohort exposed to, infected with or recovered from COVID-19 (not recorded which). The sequencing input was PBMCs or T cells enriched from blood (not recorded which). The CDR3 sequence is CASSQAAANEKLFF. Here the CDR3 DNA reads TGTGCCAGCAGCCAAGCGGCGGCTAATGAAAAACTGTTTTTT.